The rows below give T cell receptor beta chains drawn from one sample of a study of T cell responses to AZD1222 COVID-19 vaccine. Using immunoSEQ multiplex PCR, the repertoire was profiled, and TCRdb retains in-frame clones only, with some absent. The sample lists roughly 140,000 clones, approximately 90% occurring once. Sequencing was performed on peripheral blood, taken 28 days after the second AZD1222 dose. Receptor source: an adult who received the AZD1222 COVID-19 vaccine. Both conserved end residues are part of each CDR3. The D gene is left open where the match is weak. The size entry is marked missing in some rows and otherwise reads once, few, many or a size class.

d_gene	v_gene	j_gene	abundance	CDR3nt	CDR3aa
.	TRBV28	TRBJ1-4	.	TGTGCCGCCCGTGGGGGGGCAGGTGAAAAACTGTTTTTT	CAARGGAGEKLFF
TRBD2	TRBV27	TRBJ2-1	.	TGTGCCAGCAGTCTAGCGGGGGCAAAACCCGGTGAGCAGTTCTTC	CASSLAGAKPGEQFF
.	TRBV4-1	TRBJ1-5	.	TGCGCCAGCAGCCAGGTATGGGGCAATCAGCCCCAGCATTTT	CASSQVWGNQPQHF
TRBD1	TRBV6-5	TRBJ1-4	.	TGTGCCAGCAGAACACAGGGGCAGAATGAAAAACTGTTTTTT	CASRTQGQNEKLFF
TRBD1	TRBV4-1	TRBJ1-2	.	TGCGCCAGCAGCCTCGCGACAGGGAACTATGGCTACACCTTC	CASSLATGNYGYTF
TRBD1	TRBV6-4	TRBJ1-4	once	TGTGCCAGCAGTGACCAGGGGGCAGTGACTGTGGCCGTGCACCCTAATGAAAAACTGTTTTTT	CASSDQGAVTVAVHPNEKLFF
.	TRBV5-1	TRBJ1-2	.	TGCGCCAGCAGCCTGGACGGAGACTATGGCTACACCTTC	CASSLDGDYGYTF
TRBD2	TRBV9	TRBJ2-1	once	TGTGCCAGCAGCGTAGGGGGACTAGCGGGGGCCTCATACAATGAGCAGTTCTTC	CASSVGGLAGASYNEQFF
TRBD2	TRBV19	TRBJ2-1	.	TGTGCCAGTAGTATGCCTAGCGGGATATCCTACAATGAGCAGTTCTTC	CASSMPSGISYNEQFF
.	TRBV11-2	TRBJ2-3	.	TGTGCCAGCAGCCCCCCCCGGACCACAGATACGCAGTATTTT	CASSPPRTTDTQYF
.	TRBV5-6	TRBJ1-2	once	TGTGCCAGCAGCTTGAGGGGGGGCGATGGCTACACCTTC	CASSLRGGDGYTF
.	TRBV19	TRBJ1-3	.	TGTGGGACAGCTTTGGATGTTGGAAACACCATATATTTT	CGTALDVGNTIYF
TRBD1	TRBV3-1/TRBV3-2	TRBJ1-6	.	TGTGCCAGCAGAAAACAGGGGAGCGGCATCCTTAATTCACCCCTCCACTTT	CASRKQGSGILNSPLHF
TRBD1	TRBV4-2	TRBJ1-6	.	TGTGCCAGCAGCCCCCCTCGGACAGGGAATTCACCCCTCCACTTT	CASSPPRTGNSPLHF
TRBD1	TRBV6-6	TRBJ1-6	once	TGTGCCAGCAGCCGGTCCCCCGGGACAGGGGTGTCACCCCTCCACTTT	CASSRSPGTGVSPLHF
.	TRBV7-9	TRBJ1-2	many	TGTGCCAGCAGCCTGACGACAGTCCAGAACTATGGCTACACCTTC	CASSLTTVQNYGYTF
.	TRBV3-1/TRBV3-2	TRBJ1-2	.	TGTGCCAGCAGCCAACGTGGGCTCGGCTACACCTTC	CASSQRGLGYTF
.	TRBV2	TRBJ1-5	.	TGTGCCAGCAATCCAGAATCGGGACTGAACCAGCATTTT	CASNPESGLNQHF
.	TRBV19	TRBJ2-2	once	TGTGCCAGTAGGGTCGTAGGCACCGGGGAGCTGTTTTTT	CASRVVGTGELFF
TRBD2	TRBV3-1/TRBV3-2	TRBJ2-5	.	TGTGCCAGCAGCCAAAGTCGGGGGGAAGAGACCCAGTACTTC	CASSQSRGEETQYF
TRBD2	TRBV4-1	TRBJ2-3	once	TGCGCCAGCAGCCAAACCTGGACTAGCTTAACAGATACGCAGTATTTT	CASSQTWTSLTDTQYF
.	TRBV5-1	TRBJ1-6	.	TGCGCCAGCAGCTTGTCGGCCAAGCCAGGGTGGAATTCACCCCTCCACTTT	CASSLSAKPGWNSPLHF
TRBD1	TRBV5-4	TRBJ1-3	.	TGTGCCAGCAGCGGTCAGGGGGAAGAATACACCATATATTTT	CASSGQGEEYTIYF
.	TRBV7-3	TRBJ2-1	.	TGTGCCAGCAGCTTAGGGCAGGGATACAATGAGCAGTTCTTC	CASSLGQGYNEQFF
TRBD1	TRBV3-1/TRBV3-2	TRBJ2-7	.	TGTGCCAGCAGCCAAGGGCGACAGGGCTACTACGAGCAGTACTTC	CASSQGRQGYYEQYF
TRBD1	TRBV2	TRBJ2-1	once	TGTGCCAGCAAAGAAGAGGGGGCGAATGAGCAGTTCTTC	CASKEEGANEQFF
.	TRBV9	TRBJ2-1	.	TGTGCCAGCAGCGCGTACTCTAGAGCCGGGGATGAGCAGTTCTTC	CASSAYSRAGDEQFF
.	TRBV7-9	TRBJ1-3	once	TGTGCCAGCAGCGATCGGATCTCTGGAAACACCATATATTTT	CASSDRISGNTIYF
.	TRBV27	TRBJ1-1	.	TGTGCCAGCACCCTGAGGGGGATATGGAATGAAGCTTTCTTT	CASTLRGIWNEAFF
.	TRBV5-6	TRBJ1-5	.	TGTGCCAGCAGCTTGTTAGGGGTAAGCAATCAGCCCCAGCATTTT	CASSLLGVSNQPQHF
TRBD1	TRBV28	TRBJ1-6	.	TGTGCCAGCAGTTTAGAGGGGAACAGGGGCGCTTCACCCCTCCACTTT	CASSLEGNRGASPLHF
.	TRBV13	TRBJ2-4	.	TGTGCCAGCAGCTCCCCCCGCGCAGGGTCGGCCAAAAACATTCAGTACTTC	CASSSPRAGSAKNIQYF
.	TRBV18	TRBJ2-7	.	TGTGCCAGCTCACCAGACCCGGGTGAAGGGTACTTC	CASSPDPGEGYF
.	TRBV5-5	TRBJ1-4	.	TGTGCCAGCGGTCGAGGAGGGACCGCTAATGAAAAACTGTTTTTT	CASGRGGTANEKLFF
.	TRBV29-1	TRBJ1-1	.	TGCAGCGCCGAGAGTCCCATGGCCACTGAAGCTTTCTTT	CSAESPMATEAFF
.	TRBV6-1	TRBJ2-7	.	TGTGCCAGCAGTGAAGTCGGCTACTACGAGCAGTACTTC	CASSEVGYYEQYF
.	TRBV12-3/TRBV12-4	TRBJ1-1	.	TGTGCCAGCAAGGGGACGGCGAACACTGAAGCTTTCTTT	CASKGTANTEAFF
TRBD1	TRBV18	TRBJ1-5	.	TGTGCCAGCTCACAAGGGACAGGGGGCAGTCAGCCCCAGCATTTT	CASSQGTGGSQPQHF
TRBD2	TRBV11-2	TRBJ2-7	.	TGTGCCAGCAGCTTGACTAGCGGGAGGTCCAACGAGCAGTACTTC	CASSLTSGRSNEQYF
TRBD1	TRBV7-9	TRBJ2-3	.	TGTGCCAGCAGCCCAACAGGGGCAAGAACAGATACGCAGTATTTT	CASSPTGARTDTQYF
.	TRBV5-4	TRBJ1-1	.	TGTGCCAGCAGCCCGCCGGCGGGCACTGAAGCTTTCTTT	CASSPPAGTEAFF
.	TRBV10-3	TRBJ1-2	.	TGTGCCATCAACAGAGACGGGGTCTATGGCTACACCTTC	CAINRDGVYGYTF
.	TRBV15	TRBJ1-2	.	TGTGCCACCAGCCTACAGGAGCATGGCTACACCTTC	CATSLQEHGYTF
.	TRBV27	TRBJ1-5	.	TGTGCCAGCAAGCCGAGCTATAGCAATCAGCCCCAGCATTTT	CASKPSYSNQPQHF
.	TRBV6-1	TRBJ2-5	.	TGTGCCAGCAGTGAATCGAGACGGTCAGGGACCCAGTACTTC	CASSESRRSGTQYF
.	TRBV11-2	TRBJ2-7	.	TGTGCCAGCAGCTCAATTTCGACGGGGCTATACGAGCAGTACTTC	CASSSISTGLYEQYF
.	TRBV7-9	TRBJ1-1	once	TGTGCCAGCAGCCAGGGGCGGGACACTGAAGCTTTCTTT	CASSQGRDTEAFF
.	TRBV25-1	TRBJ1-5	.	TGTGCCAGCAGTGTCGGGGTACAGGGACAGCCCCAGCATTTT	CASSVGVQGQPQHF
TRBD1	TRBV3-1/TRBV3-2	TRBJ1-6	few	TGTGCCAGCAGCCAAGGACAGGGGAGATCACCCCTCCACTTT	CASSQGQGRSPLHF
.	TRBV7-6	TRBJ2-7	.	TGTGCCAGCAGCTTAGGGGGGGAGGAGGTCGAGCAGTACTTC	CASSLGGEEVEQYF
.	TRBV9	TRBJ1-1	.	TGTGCCAGCAGCGTATGGGGTCAGAACACTGAAGCTTTCTTT	CASSVWGQNTEAFF
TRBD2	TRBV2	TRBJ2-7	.	TGTGCCAGCCTTCGCGGGAGGGCCAACGAGCAGTACTTC	CASLRGRANEQYF
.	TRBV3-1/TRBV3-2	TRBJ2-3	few	TGTGCCAGCAGCCAAGCCCAGCAGATGCGTTGGACAGATACGCAGTATTTT	CASSQAQQMRWTDTQYF